This record looks at one T cell receptor (beta chain) sequence and its context. This clonotype was seen repeatedly, ten times or more. This clone's antigen is unknown. Per-base qualities were not stored, and no clone one base away is much larger. These data are taken from a study of T cells in Graves' hyperthyroidism and ophthalmopathy (dated by TCRdb to about 2019). Background for the entire study: Peripheral blood was sampled at the time of initial diagnosis, prior to any treatment. To identify TCR V-J signatures that set the groups apart, the researchers used a discovery cohort of 90 to 100 patients, made up of under 50 with Graves' ophthalmopathy and about 60 with stable Graves' hyperthyroidism. Prospective prediction of ophthalmopathy was tested in an independent validation cohort of fewer than 20 hyperthyroidism patients and 17 patients who later progressed to ophthalmopathy. The 100 or so discovery patients were divided at random into training and test sets in a 7:3 ratio. The study also compared thyroid tissue and blood T-cell repertoires from about six Graves' hyperthyroidism patients. Once sampling was done, hyperthyroidism patients were given methimazole at a starting dose of 30 mg daily, whereas ophthalmopathy patients were given high-dose intravenous methylprednisolone. The paper describes TCR Vbeta CDR3 sequencing of 130 to 150 peripheral blood samples, made up of roughly 45 ophthalmopathy patients, 70 to 75 hyperthyroidism patients and approximately 17 progressor patients. Paper-wide results and their limitations: In cross-validation, a model built on a 13 V-J signature told ophthalmopathy apart from stable hyperthyroidism with 87.88% sensitivity and 81% to 82% specificity, and in testing the same model reached 80%/75%. No statistical method was used to fix the sample size in advance, and group allocation was not hidden from the investigators. Most expanded thyroid clonotypes (frequency above 0.001) were also detected in blood, a finding suggesting that blood repertoires may reflect thyroid immune responses. In validation, progression to ophthalmopathy was predicted by the model with nearly 71% sensitivity and 72% to 85% specificity, a median of around 5.9 months before onset.

Graves' hyperthyroidism was defined as stable when no progression to ophthalmopathy occurred over 18 months of follow-up. Hyperthyroidism patients were newly diagnosed, with disease duration under 2 months, and aged 18 to 65 years. Any patient with an uncontrolled infection, another autoimmune disease, pregnancy or lactation was excluded. Clinical symptoms, serum thyroxine and TRAb, thyroid ultrasound, and orbital computed tomography formed the basis for the diagnoses. PBMCs were isolated from 7.5 to 10 ml of fresh peripheral blood by Ficoll-Paque density gradient centrifugation. Trizol reagent was used to extract total RNA, and RNA quality was then checked on an Agilent 2100 Bioanalyzer. The TCR beta CDR3 regions were amplified from the RNA transcripts. The first round of RT-PCR for the TCR CDR3 was performed with the HTBI primer set and the Qiagen OneStep RT-PCR kit. Libraries were constructed in a second round of multiplex PCR, after which size selection and purification were carried out. The libraries were sequenced on an Illumina HiSeq2000 using paired-end 100 bp reads. The original pipeline was this. Raw data were processed with SOAPnuke, discarding reads with adapters, uncalled bases, mean Phred below 15, or no exact constant-primer or identifier match. High-quality paired reads were merged with COPE v1.2.5, and unique nucleotide sequences were defined as clonotypes. Clonotypes were aligned to IMGT TRBV, TRBD and TRBJ reference segments using MiTCR v1.1. Analysis was restricted to V-J combinations with a frequency above 0.0001, which covered 99.2% of repertoires. A TCS score was defined as the ratio between F50 (clonal expansion) and ExV (chaos), using BLOSUM62-based TCRdist between CDR3 peptides within each V-J. Welch's t-statistics and random forest reduced around 510 V-J features to roughly 13, which were used in a naive Bayes classifier (R e1071). The raw public data were reprocessed by TCRdb itself: fastp quality trimming at Q25, MiXCR clonotype calling, in-frame beta chains only. Rows with a matching CDR3 protein are joined into one entry that keeps the most common DNA and genes. TCRdb's processing, not the study's, gives the V and J calls here. The sample records about 360,000 distinct CDR3 sequences, 19% of which are singletons. Roughly 3.5% of the sample goes to the ten largest clones.

V is cut by 5 bases and J by 10 bases, and the space between the germline ends is 11 bases. The CDR3 covers 11 residues, taking in both the cysteine and the phenylalanine. Only the CDR3 part of the read is kept: 33 bases, read in frame from the first base. The sequenced material came from blood. Recombination joined TRBV12-3 or TRBV12-4 with TRBJ1-1; no D gene call is confident. This receptor was identified in a young woman with Graves' hyperthyroidism. The CDR3 protein sequence reads: CASSEKFGAFF. The DNA reads TGTGCCAGCAGTGAGAAGTTTGGAGCTTTCTTT.